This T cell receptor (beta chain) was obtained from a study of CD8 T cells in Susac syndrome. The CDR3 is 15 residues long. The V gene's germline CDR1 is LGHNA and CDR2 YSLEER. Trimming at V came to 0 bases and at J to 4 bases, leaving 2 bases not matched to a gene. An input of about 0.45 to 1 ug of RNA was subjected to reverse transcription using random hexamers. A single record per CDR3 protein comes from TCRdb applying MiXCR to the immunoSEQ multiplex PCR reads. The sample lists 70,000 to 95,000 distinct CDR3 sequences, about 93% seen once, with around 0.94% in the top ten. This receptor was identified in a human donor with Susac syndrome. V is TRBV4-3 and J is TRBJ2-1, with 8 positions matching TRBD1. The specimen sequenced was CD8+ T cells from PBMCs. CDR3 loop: CASSQDRGQYNEQFF. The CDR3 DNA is TGCGCCAGCAGCCAAGACAGGGGGCAATACAATGAGCAGTTCTTC.